These 4 T cell receptor beta chains originate from one sample sequenced in a study of CXCR3-negative and CXCR3-positive naive CD8 T cells. The authors prepared UMI-labeled TRB cDNA libraries by 5' RACE. TCRdb re-called the 5' RACE reads; one entry per CDR3 protein, DNA not given. The sample has around 10,000 distinct CDR3 sequences; the top ten hold approximately 0.99%. The sequenced sample consisted of naive CXCR3- CD8+ T cells from blood. Subset noted: CD45RO-CCR7+CD27+CD95- naive CD8+ T cells lacking CXCR3 (TNR3-). The origin of the receptors is a human donor in good health. Some clones in this sample may be carry-over from other donors' samples.

This chain uses TRBV20-1 with TRBJ2-7; TCRdb returns TRBD1, unconfirmable since there is no DNA. The CDR3 spans 14 residues. Germline CDR1 is DFQATT and CDR2 is SNEGSKA (reference sequence). CDR3 residues: CSAREWTGAVEQYF.

The genes are TRBV11-2 and TRBJ2-1; the TCRdb call, TRBD2, lacks DNA for checking. The CDR3 runs 16 residues. Germline CDR1 and CDR2: SGHAT and FQNNGV. This chain's CDR3 is CASSPGGLAGTHEQFF.

This clonotype is identified as medium-sized (0.01 to 0.1%) from frequency. The chain recombines TRBV7-9 with TRBJ1-1; lacking DNA, the TRBD1 call made by TCRdb goes unchecked. The germline gives CDR1 SEHNR, CDR2 FQNEAQ (reference sequence). The CDR3 runs to 13 residues. The CDR3 here is CASSSGTVPEAFF.

V usage is TRBV10-3 and J usage is TRBJ1-1; TCRdb outputs TRBD1, but without DNA this stays unchecked. CDR3 length: 15 residues. Germline CDR1 and CDR2: ENHRY and SYGVKD. Here the CDR3 reads CAISESSRVGTEAFF.